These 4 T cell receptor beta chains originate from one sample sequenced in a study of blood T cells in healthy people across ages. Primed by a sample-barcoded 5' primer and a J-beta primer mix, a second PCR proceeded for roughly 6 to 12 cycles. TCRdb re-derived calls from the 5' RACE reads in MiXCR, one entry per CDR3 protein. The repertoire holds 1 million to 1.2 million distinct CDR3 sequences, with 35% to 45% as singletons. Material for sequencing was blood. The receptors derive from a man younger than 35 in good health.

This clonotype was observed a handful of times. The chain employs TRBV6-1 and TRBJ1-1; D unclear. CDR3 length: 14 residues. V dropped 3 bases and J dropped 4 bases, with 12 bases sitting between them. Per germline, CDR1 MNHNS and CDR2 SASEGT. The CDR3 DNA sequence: TGTGCCAGCAGTGAGTCCCGGGGTGGCACTGAAGCTTTCTTT. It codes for CASSESRGGTEAFF.

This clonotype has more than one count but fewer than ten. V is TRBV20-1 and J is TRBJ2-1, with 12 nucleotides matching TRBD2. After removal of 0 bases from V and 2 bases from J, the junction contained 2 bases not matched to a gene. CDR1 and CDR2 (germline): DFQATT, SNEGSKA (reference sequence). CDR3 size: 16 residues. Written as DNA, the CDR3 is TGCAGTGCTAGAGATCGGACTAGCGGGGCCTACAATGAGCAGTTCTTC. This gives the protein CSARDRTSGAYNEQFF.

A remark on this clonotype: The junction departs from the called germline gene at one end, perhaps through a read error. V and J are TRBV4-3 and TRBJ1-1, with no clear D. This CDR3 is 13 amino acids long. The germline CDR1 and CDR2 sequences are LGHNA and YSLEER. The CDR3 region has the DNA TGCGCCAGCAGCCAAGACCTGAACACTAAAGCTTTCTTT. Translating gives CASSQDLNTKAFF.

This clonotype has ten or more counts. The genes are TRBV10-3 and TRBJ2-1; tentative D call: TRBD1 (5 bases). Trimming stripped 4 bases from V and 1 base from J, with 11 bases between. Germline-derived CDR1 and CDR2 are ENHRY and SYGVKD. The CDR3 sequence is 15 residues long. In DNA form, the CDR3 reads TGTGCCATCAGTGCCCAGGGTGGGTCCTACAATGAGCAGTTCTTC. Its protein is CAISAQGGSYNEQFF.